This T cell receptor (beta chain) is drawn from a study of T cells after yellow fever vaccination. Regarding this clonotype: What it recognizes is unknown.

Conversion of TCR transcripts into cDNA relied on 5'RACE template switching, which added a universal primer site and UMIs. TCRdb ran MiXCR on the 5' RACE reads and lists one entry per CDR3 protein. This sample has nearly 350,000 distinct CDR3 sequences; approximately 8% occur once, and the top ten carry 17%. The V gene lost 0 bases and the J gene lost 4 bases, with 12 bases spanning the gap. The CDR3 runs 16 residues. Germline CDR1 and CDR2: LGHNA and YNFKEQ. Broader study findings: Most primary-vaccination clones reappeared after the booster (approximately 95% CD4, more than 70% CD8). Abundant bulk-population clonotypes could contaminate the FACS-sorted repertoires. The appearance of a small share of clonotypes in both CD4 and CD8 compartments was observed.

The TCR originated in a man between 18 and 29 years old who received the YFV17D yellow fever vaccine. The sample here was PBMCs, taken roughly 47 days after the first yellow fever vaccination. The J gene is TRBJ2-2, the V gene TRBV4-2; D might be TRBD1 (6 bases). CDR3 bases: TGTGCCAGCAGCCAAGAGCACAGGGCTAGCACCGGGGAGCTGTTTTTT. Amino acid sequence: CASSQEHRASTGELFF.